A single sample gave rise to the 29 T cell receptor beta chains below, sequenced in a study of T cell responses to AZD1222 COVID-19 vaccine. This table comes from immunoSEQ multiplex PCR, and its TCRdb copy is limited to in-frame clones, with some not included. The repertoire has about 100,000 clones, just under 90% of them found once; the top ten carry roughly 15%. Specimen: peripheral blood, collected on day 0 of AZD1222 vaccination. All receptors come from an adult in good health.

Written as DNA, the CDR3 is TGTGCCAGACAACAGGGTACTGGGTCACCCCTCCACTTT. Amino acid sequence: CARQQGTGSPLHF. The J gene is TRBJ1-6, the V gene TRBV7-3, with D perhaps TRBD1 (6 bases). The V gene's germline CDR1 is SGHTA and CDR2 FQGTGA. V dropped 9 bases and J dropped 10 bases, with 16 bases sitting between them. The CDR3 has 13 amino acids.

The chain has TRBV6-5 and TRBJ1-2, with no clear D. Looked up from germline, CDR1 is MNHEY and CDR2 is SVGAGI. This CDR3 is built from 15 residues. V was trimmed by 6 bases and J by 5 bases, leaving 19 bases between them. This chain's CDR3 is CASRATRPAGYGYTF. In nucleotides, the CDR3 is TGTGCCAGCAGGGCAACCCGACCCGCCGGATATGGCTACACCTTC.

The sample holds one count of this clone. The DNA for the CDR3 is TGTGCCAGCAGTCAACTAGCGGGAGCAGATACGCAGTATTTT. It specifies CASSQLAGADTQYF. The chain employs TRBV6-2 or TRBV6-3 and TRBJ2-3; 11 nucleotides align to TRBD2. V was pared by 5 bases and J by 4 bases, with 2 bases of the junction left unmatched. CDR1 is MNHEY, CDR2 SVGEGT, per germline. The CDR3 has 14 amino acids.

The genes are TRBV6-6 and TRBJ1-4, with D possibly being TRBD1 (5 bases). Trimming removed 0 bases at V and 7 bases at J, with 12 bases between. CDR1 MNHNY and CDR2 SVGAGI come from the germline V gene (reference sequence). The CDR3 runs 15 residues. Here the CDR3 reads CASSYSMAGSEKLFF. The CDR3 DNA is TGTGCCAGCAGTTACTCGATGGCAGGGAGTGAAAAACTGTTTTTT.

The CDR3, as DNA: TGTGCCAGTAGCGATTCCGACAGGTTTTACTATGGCTACACCTTC. It codes for CASSDSDRFYYGYTF. The gene calls are TRBV19 and TRBJ1-2, with D perhaps matching TRBD1 (6 bases). The CDR3 is made up of 15 amino acids. Per germline, CDR1 LNHDA and CDR2 SQIVND (reference sequence). Trimming took 6 bases from V and 3 from J, leaving 17 bases between them.

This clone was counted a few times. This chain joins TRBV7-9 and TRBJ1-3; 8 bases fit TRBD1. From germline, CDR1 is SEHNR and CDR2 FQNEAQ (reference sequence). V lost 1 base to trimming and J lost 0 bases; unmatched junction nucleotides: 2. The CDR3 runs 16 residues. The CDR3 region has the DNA TGTGCCAGCAGCTTAGGGACAGGGAGCTCTGGAAACACCATATATTTT. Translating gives CASSLGTGSSGNTIYF.

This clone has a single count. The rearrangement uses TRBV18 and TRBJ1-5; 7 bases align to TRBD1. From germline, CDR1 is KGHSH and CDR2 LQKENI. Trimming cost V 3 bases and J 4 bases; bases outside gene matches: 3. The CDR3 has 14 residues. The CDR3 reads CASSPTGVNQPQHF. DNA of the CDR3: TGTGCCAGCTCACCTACAGGGGTAAATCAGCCCCAGCATTTT.

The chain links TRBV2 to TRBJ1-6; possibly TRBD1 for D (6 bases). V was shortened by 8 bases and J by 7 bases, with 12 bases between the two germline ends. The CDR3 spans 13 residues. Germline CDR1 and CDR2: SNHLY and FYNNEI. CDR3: CASLQGWNSPLHF. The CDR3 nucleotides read TGTGCCAGCTTGCAGGGGTGGAATTCACCCCTCCACTTT.

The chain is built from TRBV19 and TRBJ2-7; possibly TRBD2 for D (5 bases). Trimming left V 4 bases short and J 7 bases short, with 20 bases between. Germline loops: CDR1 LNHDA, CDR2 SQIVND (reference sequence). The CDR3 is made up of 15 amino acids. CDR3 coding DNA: TGTGCCAGTAGTACAACCCCGTTGGCCCCGGGGGAGCAGTACTTC. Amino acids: CASSTTPLAPGEQYF. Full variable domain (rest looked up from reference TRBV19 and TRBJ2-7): DGGITQSPKYLFRKEGQNVTLSCEQNLNHDAMYWYRQDPGQGLRLIYYSQIVNDFQKGDIAEGYSVSREKKESFPLTVTSAQKNPTAFYLCASSTTPLAPGEQYFGPGTRLTVT.

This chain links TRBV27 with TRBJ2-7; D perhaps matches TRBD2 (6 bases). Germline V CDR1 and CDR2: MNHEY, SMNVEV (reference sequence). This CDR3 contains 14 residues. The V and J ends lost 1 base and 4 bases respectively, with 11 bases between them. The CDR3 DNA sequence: TGTGCCAGCAGTTTATACGGGGGAAGTTACGAGCAGTACTTC. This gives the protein CASSLYGGSYEQYF.

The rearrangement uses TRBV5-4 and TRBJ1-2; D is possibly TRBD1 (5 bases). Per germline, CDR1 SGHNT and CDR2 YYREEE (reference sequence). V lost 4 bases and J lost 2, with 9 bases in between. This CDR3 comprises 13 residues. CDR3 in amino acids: CASSTGGNYGYTF. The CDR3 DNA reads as TGTGCCAGCAGCACAGGAGGAAACTATGGCTACACCTTC.

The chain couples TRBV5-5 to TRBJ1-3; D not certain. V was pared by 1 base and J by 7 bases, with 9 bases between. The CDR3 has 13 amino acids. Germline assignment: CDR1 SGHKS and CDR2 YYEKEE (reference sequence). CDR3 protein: CASSLRGENTIYF. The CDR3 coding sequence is TGTGCCAGCAGCTTGCGTGGTGAGAACACCATATATTTT.

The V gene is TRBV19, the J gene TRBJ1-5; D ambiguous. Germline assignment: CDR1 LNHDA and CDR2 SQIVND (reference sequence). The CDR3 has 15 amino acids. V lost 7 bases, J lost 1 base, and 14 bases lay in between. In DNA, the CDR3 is TGTGCCAGTACGGACTCCAAAGGCAGCAATCAGCCCCAGCATTTT. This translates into CASTDSKGSNQPQHF.

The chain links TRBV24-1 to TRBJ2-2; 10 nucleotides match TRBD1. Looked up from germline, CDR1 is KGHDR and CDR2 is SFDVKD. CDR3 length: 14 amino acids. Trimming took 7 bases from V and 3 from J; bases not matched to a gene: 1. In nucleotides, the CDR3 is TGTGCCACCAGGGGGACAGGGGACACCGGGGAGCTGTTTTTT. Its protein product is CATRGTGDTGELFF.

The CDR3 sequence is CASSQEQGTHTEAFF. DNA for the CDR3: TGTGCCAGCAGCCAAGAACAGGGGACCCACACTGAAGCTTTCTTT. The chain carries TRBV3-1 (or the pseudogene TRBV3-2) and TRBJ1-1; 7 bases are shared with TRBD1. The CDR3 is 15 amino acids. The trim removed 0 bases at V and 3 bases at J, leaving 4 bases unmatched. Germline V gene sequence: CDR1 LGHDT, CDR2 YNNKEL (reference sequence).

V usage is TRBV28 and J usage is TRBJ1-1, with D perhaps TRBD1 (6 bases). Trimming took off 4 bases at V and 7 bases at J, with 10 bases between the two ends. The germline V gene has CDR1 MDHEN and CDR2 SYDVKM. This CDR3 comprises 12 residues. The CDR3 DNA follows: TGTGCCAGCAGTTACAGGGATTTTGAAGCTTTCTTT. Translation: CASSYRDFEAFF. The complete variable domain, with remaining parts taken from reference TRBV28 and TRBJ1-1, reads DVKVTQSSRYLVKRTGEKVFLECVQDMDHENMFWYRQDPGLGLRLIYFSYDVKMKEKGDIPEGYSVSREKKERFSLILESASTNQTSMYLCASSYRDFEAFFGQGTRLTVV.

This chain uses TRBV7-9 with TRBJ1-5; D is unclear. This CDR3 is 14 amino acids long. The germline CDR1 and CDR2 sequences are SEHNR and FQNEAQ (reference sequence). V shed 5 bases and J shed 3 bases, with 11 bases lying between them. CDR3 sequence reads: CASSLSGANQPQHF. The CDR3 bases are TGTGCCAGCAGCCTCTCGGGTGCCAATCAGCCCCAGCATTTT.

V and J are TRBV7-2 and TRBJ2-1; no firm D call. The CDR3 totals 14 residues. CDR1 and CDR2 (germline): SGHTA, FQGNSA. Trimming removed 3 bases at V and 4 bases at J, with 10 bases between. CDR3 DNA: TGTGCCAGCAGCTTCCGTGAGTCATACAATGAGCAGTTCTTC. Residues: CASSFRESYNEQFF. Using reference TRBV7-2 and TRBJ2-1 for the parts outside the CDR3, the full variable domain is GAGVSQSPSNKVTEKGKDVELRCDPISGHTALYWYRQSLGQGLEFLIYFQGNSAPDKSGLPSDRFSAERTGGSVSTLTIQRTQQEDSAVYLCASSFRESYNEQFFGPGTRLTVL.

The CDR3: CATRRQGVGEQYF. CDR3 nucleotides: TGTGCCACTCGCCGACAGGGGGTGGGGGAGCAGTACTTC. V gene TRBV6-5 combines with J gene TRBJ2-7; 9 positions agree with TRBD1. The germline V gene has CDR1 MNHEY and CDR2 SVGAGI. The ends lost 10 bases at V and 7 bases at J; junction bases unmatched: 11. This CDR3 has 13 residues.

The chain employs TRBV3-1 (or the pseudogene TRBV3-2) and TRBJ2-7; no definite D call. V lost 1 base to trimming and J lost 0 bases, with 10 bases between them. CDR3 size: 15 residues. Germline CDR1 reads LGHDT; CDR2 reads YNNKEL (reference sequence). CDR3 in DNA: TGTGCCAGCAGCCAAGTCAGCAGGCCCTCCTACGAGCAGTACTTC. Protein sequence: CASSQVSRPSYEQYF.

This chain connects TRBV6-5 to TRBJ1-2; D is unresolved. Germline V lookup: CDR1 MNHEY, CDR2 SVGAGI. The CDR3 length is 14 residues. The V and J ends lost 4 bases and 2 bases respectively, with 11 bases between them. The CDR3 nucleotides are TGTGCCAGCAGTTCTCTGGAAGGGAACTATGGCTACACCTTC. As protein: CASSSLEGNYGYTF.

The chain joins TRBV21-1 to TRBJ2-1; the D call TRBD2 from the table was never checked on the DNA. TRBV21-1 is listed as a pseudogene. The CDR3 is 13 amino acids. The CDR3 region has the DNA TGTGCCAGCAGCAAAACGAGGGCAGGTGAGCAGTTCTTC. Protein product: CASSKTRAGEQFF.

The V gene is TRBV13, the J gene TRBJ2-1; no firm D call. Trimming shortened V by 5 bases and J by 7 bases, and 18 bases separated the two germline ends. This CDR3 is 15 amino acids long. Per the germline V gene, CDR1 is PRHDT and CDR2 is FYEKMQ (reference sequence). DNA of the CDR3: TGTGCCAGCAGCCGATCCGCGGAAGGGTGGAATGAGCAGTTCTTC. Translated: CASSRSAEGWNEQFF.

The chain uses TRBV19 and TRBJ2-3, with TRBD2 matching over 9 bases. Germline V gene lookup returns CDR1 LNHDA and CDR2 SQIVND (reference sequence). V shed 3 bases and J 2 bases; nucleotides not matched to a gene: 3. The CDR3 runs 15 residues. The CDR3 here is CASSMTSGFTDTQYF. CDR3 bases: TGTGCCAGTAGTATGACTAGCGGTTTCACAGATACGCAGTATTTT.

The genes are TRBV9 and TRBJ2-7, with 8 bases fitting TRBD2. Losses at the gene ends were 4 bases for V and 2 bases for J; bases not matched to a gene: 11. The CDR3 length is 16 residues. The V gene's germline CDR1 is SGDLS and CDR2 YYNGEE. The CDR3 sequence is CASSPAGGASTYEQYF. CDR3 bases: TGTGCCAGCAGCCCCGCCGGGGGGGCGTCCACCTACGAGCAGTACTTC.

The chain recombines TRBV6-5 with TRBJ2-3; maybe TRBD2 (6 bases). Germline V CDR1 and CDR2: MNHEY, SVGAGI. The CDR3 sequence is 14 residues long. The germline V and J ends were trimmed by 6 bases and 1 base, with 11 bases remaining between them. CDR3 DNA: TGTGCCAGCAGGGGCCGCGGGGGCACAGATACGCAGTATTTT. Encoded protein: CASRGRGGTDTQYF.

CDR3 sequence (DNA): TGTGCCAGCAGCTTCGGACTAGCGGGGGGTACGGATACGCAGTATTTT. This codes for CASSFGLAGGTDTQYF. The chain is built from TRBV7-2 and TRBJ2-3; TRBD2 matches 14 bases. CDR3 length: 16 residues. The germline V gene encodes CDR1 SGHTA and CDR2 FQGNSA. V lost 3 bases and J lost 6; bases outside the gene matches: 5.

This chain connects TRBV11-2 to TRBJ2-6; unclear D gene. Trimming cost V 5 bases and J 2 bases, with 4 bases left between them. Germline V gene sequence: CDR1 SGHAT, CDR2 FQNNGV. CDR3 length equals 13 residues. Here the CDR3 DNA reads TGTGCCAGCAGCCCAGCTGGGGCCAACGTCCTGACTTTC. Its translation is CASSPAGANVLTF.

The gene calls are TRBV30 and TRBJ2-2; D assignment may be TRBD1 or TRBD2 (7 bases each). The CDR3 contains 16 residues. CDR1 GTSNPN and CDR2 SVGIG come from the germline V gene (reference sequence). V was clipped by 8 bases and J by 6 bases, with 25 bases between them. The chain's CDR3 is CARDPGGANVAGELFF. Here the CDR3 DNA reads TGTGCCCGAGACCCAGGGGGGGCTAATGTCGCCGGGGAGCTGTTTTTT.